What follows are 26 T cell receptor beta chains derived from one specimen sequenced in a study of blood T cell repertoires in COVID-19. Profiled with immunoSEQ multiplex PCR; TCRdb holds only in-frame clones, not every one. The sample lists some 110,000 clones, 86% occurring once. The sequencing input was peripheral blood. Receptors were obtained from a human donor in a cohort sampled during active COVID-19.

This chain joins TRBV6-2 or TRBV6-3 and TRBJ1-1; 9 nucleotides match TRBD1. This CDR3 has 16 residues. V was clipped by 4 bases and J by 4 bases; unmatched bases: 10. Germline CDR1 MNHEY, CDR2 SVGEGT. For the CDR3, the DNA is TGTGCCAGCAGTTCAATGCCGGGACAGGGCGGCACTGAAGCTTTCTTT. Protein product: CASSSMPGQGGTEAFF.

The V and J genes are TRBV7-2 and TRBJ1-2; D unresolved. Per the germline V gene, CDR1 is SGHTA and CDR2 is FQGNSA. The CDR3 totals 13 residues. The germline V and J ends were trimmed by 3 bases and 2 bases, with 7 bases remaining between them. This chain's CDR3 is CASSLLRNYGYTF. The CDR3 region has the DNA TGTGCCAGCAGCTTGTTACGGAACTATGGCTACACCTTC.

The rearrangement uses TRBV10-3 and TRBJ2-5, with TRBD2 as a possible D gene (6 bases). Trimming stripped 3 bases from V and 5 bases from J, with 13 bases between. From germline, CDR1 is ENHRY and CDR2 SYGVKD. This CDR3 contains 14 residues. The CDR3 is CAISETGDSETQYF. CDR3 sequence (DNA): TGTGCCATCAGTGAAACGGGAGATTCCGAGACCCAGTACTTC.

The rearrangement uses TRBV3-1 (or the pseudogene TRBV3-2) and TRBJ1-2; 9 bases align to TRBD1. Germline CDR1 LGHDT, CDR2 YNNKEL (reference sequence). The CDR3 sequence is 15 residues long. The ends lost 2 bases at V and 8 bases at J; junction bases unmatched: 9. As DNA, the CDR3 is TGTGCCAGCAGCCAATTCGATACGGACAGGGGAGGCTACACCTTC. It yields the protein CASSQFDTDRGGYTF.

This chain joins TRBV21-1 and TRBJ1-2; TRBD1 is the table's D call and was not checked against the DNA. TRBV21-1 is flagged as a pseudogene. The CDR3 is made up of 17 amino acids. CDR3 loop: CASRKNDGGRGSYGYTF. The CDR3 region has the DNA TGTGCCAGCAGGAAAAACGATGGAGGCAGGGGGAGCTATGGCTACACCTTC.

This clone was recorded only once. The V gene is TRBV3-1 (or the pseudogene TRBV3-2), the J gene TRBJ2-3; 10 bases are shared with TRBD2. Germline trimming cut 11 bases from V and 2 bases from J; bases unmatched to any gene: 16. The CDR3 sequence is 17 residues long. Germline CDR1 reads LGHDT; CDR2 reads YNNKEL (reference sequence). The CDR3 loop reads CARIGLAAVLYTDTQYF. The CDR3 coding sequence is TGTGCCCGTATCGGACTAGCGGCAGTACTTTACACAGATACGCAGTATTTT.

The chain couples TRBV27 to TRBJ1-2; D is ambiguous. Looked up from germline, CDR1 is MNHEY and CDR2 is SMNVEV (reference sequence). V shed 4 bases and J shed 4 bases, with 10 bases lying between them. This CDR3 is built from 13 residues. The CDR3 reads CASSSNYPYGYTF. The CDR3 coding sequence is TGTGCCAGCAGTTCGAACTACCCCTATGGCTACACCTTC.

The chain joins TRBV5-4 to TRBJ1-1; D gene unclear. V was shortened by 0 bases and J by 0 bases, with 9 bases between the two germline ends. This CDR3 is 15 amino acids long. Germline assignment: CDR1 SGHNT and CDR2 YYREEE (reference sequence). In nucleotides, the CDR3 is TGTGCCAGCAGCTTGGGGAGGGCCATGAACACTGAAGCTTTCTTT. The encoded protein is CASSLGRAMNTEAFF.

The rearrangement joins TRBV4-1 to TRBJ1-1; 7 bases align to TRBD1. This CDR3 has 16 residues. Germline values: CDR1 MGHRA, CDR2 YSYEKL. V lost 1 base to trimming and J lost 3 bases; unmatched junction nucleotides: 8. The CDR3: CASSQVLRQGYTEAFF. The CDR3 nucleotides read TGCGCCAGCAGCCAAGTACTCAGACAGGGATACACTGAAGCTTTCTTT.

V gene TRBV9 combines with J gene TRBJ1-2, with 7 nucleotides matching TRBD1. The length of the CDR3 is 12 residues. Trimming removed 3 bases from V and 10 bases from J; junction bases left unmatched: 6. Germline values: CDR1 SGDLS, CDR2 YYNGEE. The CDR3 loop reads CASSARDSLYTF. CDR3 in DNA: TGTGCCAGCAGCGCCCGGGACAGCCTCTACACCTTC.

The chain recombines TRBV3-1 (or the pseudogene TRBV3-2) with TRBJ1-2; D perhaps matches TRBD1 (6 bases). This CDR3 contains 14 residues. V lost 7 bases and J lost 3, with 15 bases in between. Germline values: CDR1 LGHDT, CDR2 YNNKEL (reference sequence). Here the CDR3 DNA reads TGTGCCAGCATCGACGGGACAAGAGACTATGGCTACACCTTC. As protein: CASIDGTRDYGYTF.

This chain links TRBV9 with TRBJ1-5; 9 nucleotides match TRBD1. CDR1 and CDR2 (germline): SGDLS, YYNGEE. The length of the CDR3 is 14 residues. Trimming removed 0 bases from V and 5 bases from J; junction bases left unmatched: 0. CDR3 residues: CASSVGTGDQPQHF. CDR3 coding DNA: TGTGCCAGCAGCGTAGGGACAGGGGATCAGCCCCAGCATTTT.

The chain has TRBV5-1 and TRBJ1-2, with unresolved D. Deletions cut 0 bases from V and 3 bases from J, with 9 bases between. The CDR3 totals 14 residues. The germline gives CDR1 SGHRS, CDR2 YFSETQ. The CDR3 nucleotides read TGCGCCAGCAGCTTGGGGGAGGTAGACTATGGCTACACCTTC. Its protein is CASSLGEVDYGYTF.

CDR3: CASTPGWGTGREGYTF. In DNA form, the CDR3 reads TGTGCCAGCACCCCCGGGTGGGGGACGGGGAGGGAGGGCTACACCTTC. The chain joins TRBV2 to TRBJ1-2, with a weak D call TRBD1 (5 bases). Germline lookup yields CDR1 SNHLY and CDR2 FYNNEI. V lost 7 bases, J lost 8 bases, and 26 bases lay in between. The CDR3 sequence is 16 residues long.

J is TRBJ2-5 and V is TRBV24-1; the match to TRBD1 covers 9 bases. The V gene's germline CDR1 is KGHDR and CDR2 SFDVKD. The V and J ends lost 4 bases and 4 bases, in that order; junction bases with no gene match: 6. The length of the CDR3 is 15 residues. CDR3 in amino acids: CATSDPQGAGETQYF. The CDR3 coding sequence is TGTGCCACCAGTGACCCACAGGGGGCGGGAGAGACCCAGTACTTC.

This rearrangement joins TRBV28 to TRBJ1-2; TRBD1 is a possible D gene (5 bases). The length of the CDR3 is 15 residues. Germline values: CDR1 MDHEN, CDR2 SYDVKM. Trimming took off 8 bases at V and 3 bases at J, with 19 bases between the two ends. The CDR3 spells CASQGAAPRDYGYTF. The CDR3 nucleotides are TGTGCCAGCCAAGGGGCAGCCCCACGGGACTATGGCTACACCTTC.

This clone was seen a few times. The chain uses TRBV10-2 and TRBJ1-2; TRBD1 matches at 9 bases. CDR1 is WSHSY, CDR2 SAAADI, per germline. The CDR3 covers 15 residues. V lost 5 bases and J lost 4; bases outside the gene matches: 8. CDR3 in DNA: TGCGCCAGCAGTATAGGACAGGGGTCGAGCTATGGCTACACCTTC. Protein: CASSIGQGSSYGYTF.

DNA for the CDR3: TGTGCCAGCAGTTTAAGGGTGGGAGGGCCATATGAGCAGTTCTTC. It is translated as CASSLRVGGPYEQFF. This chain links TRBV28 with TRBJ2-1; the match to TRBD2 covers 7 bases. The CDR3 totals 15 residues. Germline V lookup: CDR1 MDHEN, CDR2 SYDVKM. V dropped 2 bases and J dropped 8; count of bases not matched to a gene: 9.

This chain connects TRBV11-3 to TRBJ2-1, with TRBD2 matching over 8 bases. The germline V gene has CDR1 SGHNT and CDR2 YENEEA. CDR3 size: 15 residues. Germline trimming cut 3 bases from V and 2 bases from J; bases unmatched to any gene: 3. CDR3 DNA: TGTGCCAGCAGCTTCAAGCGGGAGCCCTACAATGAGCAGTTCTTC. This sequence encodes CASSFKREPYNEQFF.

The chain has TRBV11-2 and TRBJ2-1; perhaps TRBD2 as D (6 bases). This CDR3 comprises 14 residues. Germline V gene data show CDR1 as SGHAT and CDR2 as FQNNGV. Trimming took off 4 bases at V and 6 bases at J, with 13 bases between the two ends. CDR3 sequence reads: CASSSLRGANEQFF. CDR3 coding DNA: TGTGCCAGCAGCTCCCTCCGCGGGGCCAATGAGCAGTTCTTC.

The CDR3 bases are TGTGCCAGCAGCTTAGTAGGCAGGGGAGGGGCCGAGCAGTACTTC. Protein product: CASSLVGRGGAEQYF. The chain joins TRBV7-2 to TRBJ2-7; a weak D match, TRBD2 (7 bases). The germline V and J ends were trimmed by 1 base and 6 bases, with 16 bases remaining between them. The CDR3 extends over 15 amino acids. Germline V lookup: CDR1 SGHTA, CDR2 FQGNSA.

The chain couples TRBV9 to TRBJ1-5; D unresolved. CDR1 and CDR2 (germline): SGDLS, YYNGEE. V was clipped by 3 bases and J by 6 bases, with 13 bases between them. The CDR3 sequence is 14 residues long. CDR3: CASSAGGESQPQHF. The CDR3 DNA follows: TGTGCCAGCAGCGCCGGCGGGGAAAGTCAGCCCCAGCATTTT.

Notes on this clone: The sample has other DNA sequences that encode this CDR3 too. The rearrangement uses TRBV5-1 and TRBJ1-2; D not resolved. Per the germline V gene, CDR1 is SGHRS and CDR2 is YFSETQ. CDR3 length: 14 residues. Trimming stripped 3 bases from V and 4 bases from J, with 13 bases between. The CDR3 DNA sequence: TGCGCCAGCAGCTCGGGGAGCTTAGGCTATGGCTACACCTTC. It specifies CASSSGSLGYGYTF.

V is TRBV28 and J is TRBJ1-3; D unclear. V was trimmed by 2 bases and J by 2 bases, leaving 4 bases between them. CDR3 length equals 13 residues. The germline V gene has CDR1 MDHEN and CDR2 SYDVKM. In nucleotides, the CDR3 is TGTGCCAGCAGTTTAACAGCTGGAAACACCATATATTTT. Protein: CASSLTAGNTIYF. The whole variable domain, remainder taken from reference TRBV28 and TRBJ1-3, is DVKVTQSSRYLVKRTGEKVFLECVQDMDHENMFWYRQDPGLGLRLIYFSYDVKMKEKGDIPEGYSVSREKKERFSLILESASTNQTSMYLCASSLTAGNTIYFGEGSWLTVV.

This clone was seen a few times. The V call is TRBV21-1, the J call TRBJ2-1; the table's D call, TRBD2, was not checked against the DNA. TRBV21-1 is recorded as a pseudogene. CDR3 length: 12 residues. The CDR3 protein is CARDGRAFEQFF. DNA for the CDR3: TGTGCCAGGGACGGGAGAGCTTTTGAGCAGTTCTTC.

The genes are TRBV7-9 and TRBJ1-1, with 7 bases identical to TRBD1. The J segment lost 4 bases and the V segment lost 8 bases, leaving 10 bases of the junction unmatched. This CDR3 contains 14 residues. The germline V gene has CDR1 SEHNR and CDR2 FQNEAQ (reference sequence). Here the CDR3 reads CASDSGGSSTEAFF. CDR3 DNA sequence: TGTGCCAGCGACTCAGGGGGATCGAGCACTGAAGCTTTCTTT.